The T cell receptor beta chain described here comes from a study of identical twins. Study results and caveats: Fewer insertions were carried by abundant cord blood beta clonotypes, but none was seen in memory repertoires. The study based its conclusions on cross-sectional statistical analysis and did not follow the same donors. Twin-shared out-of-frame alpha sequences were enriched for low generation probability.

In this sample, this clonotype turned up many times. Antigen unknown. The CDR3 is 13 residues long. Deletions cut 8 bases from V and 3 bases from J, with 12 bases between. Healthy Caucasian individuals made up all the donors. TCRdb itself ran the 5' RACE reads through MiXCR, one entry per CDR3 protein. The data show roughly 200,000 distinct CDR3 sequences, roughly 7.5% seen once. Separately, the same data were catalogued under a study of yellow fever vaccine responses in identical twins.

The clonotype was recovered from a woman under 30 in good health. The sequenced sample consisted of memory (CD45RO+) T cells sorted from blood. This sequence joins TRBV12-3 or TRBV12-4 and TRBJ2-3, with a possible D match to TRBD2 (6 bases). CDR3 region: CASRRAGTDTQYF. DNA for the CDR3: TGTGCCAGCCGGAGGGCCGGGACAGATACGCAGTATTTT.